These T cell receptor beta chains were read from a single sample in a study of shared clonotypes between healthy human individuals. Sequencing used immunoSEQ multiplex PCR; TCRdb keeps in-frame clones, though not all of them. This repertoire shows approximately 2,000,000 clones, 85% to 95% found once; its top ten account for roughly 0.34%. Sequencing was done on a sample of naive CD4+ T cells from PBMCs. These receptors came from a man aged 18 to 30 in good health. Some clones in this sample may be carry-over from other donors' samples. The CDR3 runs from the conserved cysteine through the conserved F or W. The order of the fields is J gene, V gene, D gene, clone size, CDR3 DNA, CDR3 protein. A D gene is named only where the DNA matches it firmly. Clone sizes are given selectively: once, few, many, or a class where the clone is expanded.

j_call: TRBJ2-7; v_call: TRBV2; d_call: TRBD1; clone_size: once; cdr3_nt: TGTGCCAGCAGGGGATTAGACAGGGGGAATTTCTACGAGCAGTACTTC; cdr3_aa: CASRGLDRGNFYEQYF
j_call: TRBJ2-3; v_call: TRBV9; d_call: TRBD2; clone_size: .; cdr3_nt: TGTGCCAGCAGCCAACTAGCGGGAGGCCCGAGCACAGATACGCAGTATTTT; cdr3_aa: CASSQLAGGPSTDTQYF
j_call: TRBJ1-3; v_call: TRBV4-2; d_call: .; clone_size: .; cdr3_nt: TGTGCCAGCAGCCAAGGACTTAGAAACACCATATATTTT; cdr3_aa: CASSQGLRNTIYF
j_call: TRBJ1-4; v_call: TRBV7-9; d_call: .; clone_size: .; cdr3_nt: TGTGCCAGCAGCTTAACATCGGGTTGGGTTGAAAAACTGTTTTTT; cdr3_aa: CASSLTSGWVEKLFF
j_call: TRBJ2-1; v_call: TRBV29-1; d_call: .; clone_size: .; cdr3_nt: TGCAGCGTTGATGTGATGTATAGTGGTTATAATGAGCAGTTCTTC; cdr3_aa: CSVDVMYSGYNEQFF
j_call: TRBJ1-2; v_call: TRBV11-1; d_call: .; clone_size: .; cdr3_nt: TGTGCCAGCAGCTCCTCGGGATTGGAAGGCTATGGCTACACCTTC; cdr3_aa: CASSSSGLEGYGYTF
j_call: TRBJ1-5; v_call: TRBV2; d_call: .; clone_size: .; cdr3_nt: TGTGCCAGCATATTGGACGGACGCAATCAGCCCCAGCATTTT; cdr3_aa: CASILDGRNQPQHF
j_call: TRBJ1-1; v_call: TRBV7-9; d_call: TRBD1; clone_size: .; cdr3_nt: TGTGCCAGCAGCCTACTGACAGGGAGGTTGAACACTGAAGCTTTCTTT; cdr3_aa: CASSLLTGRLNTEAFF
j_call: TRBJ2-5; v_call: TRBV7-9; d_call: .; clone_size: .; cdr3_nt: TGTGCCAGCAGCTTGTACGGAAATCAGTACTTC; cdr3_aa: CASSLYGNQYF
j_call: TRBJ2-1; v_call: TRBV29-1; d_call: .; clone_size: .; cdr3_nt: TGCAGCGTTGCGGTTGGCTCCTACAATGAGCAGTTCTTC; cdr3_aa: CSVAVGSYNEQFF
j_call: TRBJ2-7; v_call: TRBV4-2; d_call: TRBD2; clone_size: few; cdr3_nt: TGTGCCAGCAGCCAAGCGGGAGGGCGCGAGCAGTACTTC; cdr3_aa: CASSQAGGREQYF
j_call: TRBJ2-7; v_call: TRBV27; d_call: .; clone_size: once; cdr3_nt: TGTGCCAGCAGTTTATCTTTCCGAGACTACTACGAGCAGTACTTC; cdr3_aa: CASSLSFRDYYEQYF
j_call: TRBJ2-1; v_call: TRBV18; d_call: .; clone_size: .; cdr3_nt: TGTGCCAGCTCACCAACCCCCTCGGTGTCCTACAATGAGCAGTTCTTC; cdr3_aa: CASSPTPSVSYNEQFF
j_call: TRBJ2-6; v_call: TRBV28; d_call: .; clone_size: .; cdr3_nt: TGTGCCAGCAGTTTGGACCGAGGGGGTTCCGGGGCCAACGTCCTGACTTTC; cdr3_aa: CASSLDRGGSGANVLTF
j_call: TRBJ2-2; v_call: TRBV28; d_call: TRBD1; clone_size: .; cdr3_nt: TGTGCCAGCAGTTATCGGACAGGGTACACCGGGGAGCTGTTTTTT; cdr3_aa: CASSYRTGYTGELFF
j_call: TRBJ1-2; v_call: TRBV6-5; d_call: .; clone_size: .; cdr3_nt: TGTGCCGCCCGTCCCCGGGCCGGTTTCTATGGCTACACCTTC; cdr3_aa: CAARPRAGFYGYTF
j_call: TRBJ1-5; v_call: TRBV4-1; d_call: .; clone_size: .; cdr3_nt: TGCGCCAGCAGCCAACTCCTGGCCTTCAATCAGCCCCAGCATTTT; cdr3_aa: CASSQLLAFNQPQHF
j_call: TRBJ1-1; v_call: TRBV7-8; d_call: .; clone_size: .; cdr3_nt: TGTGCCAGCAGCCGTCGGGCAGGAAACACTGAAGCTTTCTTT; cdr3_aa: CASSRRAGNTEAFF
j_call: TRBJ2-1; v_call: TRBV9; d_call: .; clone_size: .; cdr3_nt: TGTGCCAGCAGCTCCCCGGGGAGGGGGCAGAGTTTGAATGAGCAGTTCTTC; cdr3_aa: CASSSPGRGQSLNEQFF
j_call: TRBJ2-5; v_call: TRBV6-5; d_call: .; clone_size: .; cdr3_nt: TGTGCCAGCAGTTTAAACAGGCGCGGTGAGACCCAGTACTTC; cdr3_aa: CASSLNRRGETQYF